This T cell receptor beta chain originates from a study of beta chain features in type 1 diabetes. Findings and limits, study-wide: Shorter TCRB CDR3s, moderately but significantly so, marked every one of the four CD4+ subsets in Type 1 diabetes patients. A greater similarity of naive, central memory and Treg TCRB repertoires was seen among patients than among healthy donors.

Reverse transcribing all isolated RNA meant expressed TCRB transcripts were sequenced. TCRdb's copy holds only in-frame clones and misses some; the assay was immunoSEQ multiplex PCR. Of 130,000 to 150,000 clones listed, 10% to 15% were seen once; the top ten hold under 1.5%. This clone was observed a few times. Its cognate antigen is unknown. V lost 4 bases to trimming and J lost 0 bases, with 10 bases between them. Germline-derived CDR1 and CDR2 are SGHRS and YFSETQ. This CDR3 region has 14 residues. The source of this sequence is a man younger than 35 with type 1 diabetes. The rearrangement joins TRBV5-1 to TRBJ1-2, with D unclear. Sequencing input: central memory CD4+ T cells from blood. CDR3 residues: CASSEGDANYGYTF. CDR3 DNA: TGCGCCAGCAGCGAAGGAGATGCTAACTATGGCTACACCTTC.